These T cell receptor beta chains were read from a single sample in a study of T cell repertoires in cytomegalovirus infection. TCRdb reprocessed the reads with MiXCR, giving one entry per CDR3 protein. The sample holds 510,000 or so distinct CDR3 sequences; approximately 25% are singletons and the top ten take roughly 13%. The sequenced material came from PBMCs. These receptors were obtained from a human donor in good health (CMV status not recorded). Some clones in this sample may be carry-over from other donors' samples. Both conserved end residues are part of each CDR3. Each record gives: D gene, V gene, clone size, J gene, CDR3 protein, CDR3 DNA. The D gene is left open where the match is weak. Expanded clones get a size class; other rows say once, few or many, or leave the size out.

d_gene: .
v_gene: TRBV29-1
abundance: .
j_gene: TRBJ1-1
CDR3aa: CSVEDLGIGGATEAFF
CDR3nt: TGCAGCGTTGAAGATCTTGGTATTGGGGGGGCGACTGAAGCTTTCTTT

d_gene: .
v_gene: TRBV20-1
abundance: .
j_gene: TRBJ1-5
CDR3aa: CSAPDRRASQPQHF
CDR3nt: TGCAGTGCCCCCGACCGGCGGGCTTCCCAGCCCCAGCATTTT

d_gene: .
v_gene: TRBV9
abundance: .
j_gene: TRBJ2-3
CDR3aa: CASSVASSAPGDTQYF
CDR3nt: TGTGCCAGCAGCGTAGCCTCATCGGCGCCCGGAGATACGCAGTATTTT

d_gene: .
v_gene: TRBV7-6
abundance: many
j_gene: TRBJ1-3
CDR3aa: CASSLTEGRYSGNTIYF
CDR3nt: TGTGCCAGCAGCTTAACTGAGGGACGGTACTCTGGAAACACCATATATTTT

d_gene: .
v_gene: TRBV11-3
abundance: .
j_gene: TRBJ1-2
CDR3aa: CASSLEGGTDYGYTF
CDR3nt: TGTGCCAGCAGCTTAGAGGGAGGGACGGACTATGGCTACACCTTC

d_gene: .
v_gene: TRBV7-8
abundance: .
j_gene: TRBJ2-3
CDR3aa: CASKPGSTDTQYF
CDR3nt: TGTGCCAGTAAGCCGGGGAGCACAGATACGCAGTATTTT

d_gene: .
v_gene: TRBV20-1
abundance: .
j_gene: TRBJ2-2
CDR3aa: CSARDWQTNTGELFF
CDR3nt: TGCAGTGCTAGAGATTGGCAGACGAACACCGGGGAGCTGTTTTTT

d_gene: .
v_gene: TRBV7-9
abundance: many
j_gene: TRBJ1-2
CDR3aa: CASSLVQLEANYGYTF
CDR3nt: TGTGCCAGCAGCTTAGTTCAGCTAGAAGCTAACTATGGCTACACCTTC

d_gene: .
v_gene: TRBV19
abundance: .
j_gene: TRBJ1-2
CDR3aa: CASTRQASANYGYTF
CDR3nt: TGTGCCAGTACACGACAGGCGTCCGCTAACTATGGCTACACCTTC

d_gene: .
v_gene: TRBV6-2/TRBV6-3
abundance: .
j_gene: TRBJ2-1
CDR3aa: CASSYAGYNEQFF
CDR3nt: TGTGCCAGCAGTTATGCGGGGTACAATGAGCAGTTCTTC

d_gene: .
v_gene: TRBV7-2
abundance: many
j_gene: TRBJ1-2
CDR3aa: CASSPMAAPWGYTF
CDR3nt: TGTGCCAGCAGCCCGATGGCAGCGCCGTGGGGCTACACCTTC

d_gene: TRBD1
v_gene: TRBV12-3/TRBV12-4
abundance: few
j_gene: TRBJ1-5
CDR3aa: CASSTTGVLNQPQHF
CDR3nt: TGTGCCAGCAGTACAACAGGGGTACTCAATCAGCCCCAGCATTTT

d_gene: TRBD1
v_gene: TRBV5-4
abundance: few
j_gene: TRBJ2-5
CDR3aa: CAGTGTGQETQYF
CDR3nt: TGTGCCGGAACCGGGACAGGGCAAGAGACCCAGTACTTC

d_gene: .
v_gene: TRBV19
abundance: .
j_gene: TRBJ1-4
CDR3aa: CASSQTGEKLFF
CDR3nt: TGTGCCAGTAGTCAGACTGGCGAAAAACTGTTTTTT

d_gene: TRBD2
v_gene: TRBV6-5
abundance: many
j_gene: TRBJ2-1
CDR3aa: CASSYGTSGYNEQFF
CDR3nt: TGTGCCAGCAGCTACGGGACTAGCGGCTACAATGAGCAGTTCTTC

d_gene: .
v_gene: TRBV7-6
abundance: few
j_gene: TRBJ2-1
CDR3aa: CASSTLYNEQFF
CDR3nt: TGTGCCAGCAGCACCCTCTACAATGAGCAGTTCTTC

d_gene: TRBD1
v_gene: TRBV5-1
abundance: .
j_gene: TRBJ1-1
CDR3aa: CASSFDRGLAEAFF
CDR3nt: TGCGCCAGCAGCTTTGACAGGGGGCTCGCTGAAGCTTTCTTT

d_gene: TRBD1
v_gene: TRBV7-6
abundance: .
j_gene: TRBJ1-3
CDR3aa: CASSPRTGPSGNTIYF
CDR3nt: TGTGCCAGCAGCCCGCGGACAGGGCCCTCTGGAAACACCATATATTTT

d_gene: TRBD1
v_gene: TRBV7-2
abundance: many
j_gene: TRBJ2-7
CDR3aa: CASSSDGQGTYEQYF
CDR3nt: TGTGCCAGCAGCTCCGACGGACAGGGAACCTACGAGCAGTACTTC

d_gene: .
v_gene: TRBV7-6
abundance: many
j_gene: TRBJ1-1
CDR3aa: CASSLSRDWVTEAFF
CDR3nt: TGTGCCAGCAGCTTAAGCAGGGACTGGGTCACTGAAGCTTTCTTT

d_gene: TRBD1
v_gene: TRBV7-2
abundance: many
j_gene: TRBJ1-1
CDR3aa: CASMLGGWDTEAFF
CDR3nt: TGTGCCAGCATGCTAGGGGGCTGGGACACTGAAGCTTTCTTT

d_gene: TRBD1
v_gene: TRBV6-5
abundance: .
j_gene: TRBJ1-1
CDR3aa: CASARRQGWTEAFF
CDR3nt: TGTGCCAGCGCTCGGAGACAGGGATGGACTGAAGCTTTCTTT

d_gene: TRBD2
v_gene: TRBV5-4
abundance: .
j_gene: TRBJ2-3
CDR3aa: CASSLSAGGPTDTQYF
CDR3nt: TGTGCCAGCAGCTTGAGTGCGGGAGGGCCAACAGATACGCAGTATTTT

d_gene: .
v_gene: TRBV14
abundance: .
j_gene: TRBJ2-7
CDR3aa: CASSRDRTLGEQYF
CDR3nt: TGTGCCAGCAGCCGCGACAGGACCCTCGGCGAGCAGTACTTC

d_gene: .
v_gene: TRBV6-8
abundance: once
j_gene: TRBJ1-6
CDR3aa: CASSYSGQVGSSPLQF
CDR3nt: TGTGCCAGCAGTTACTCGGGTCAGGTGGGGAGTTCACCCCTCCAATTT

d_gene: TRBD1
v_gene: TRBV28
abundance: .
j_gene: TRBJ1-6
CDR3aa: CASGSIQGVYNSPLHF
CDR3nt: TGTGCCAGCGGCTCAATACAGGGGGTCTATAATTCACCCCTCCACTTT

d_gene: TRBD1
v_gene: TRBV6-2/TRBV6-3
abundance: few
j_gene: TRBJ2-7
CDR3aa: CASTDRVNEQYF
CDR3nt: TGTGCCAGCACGGACAGGGTGAACGAGCAGTACTTC

d_gene: TRBD1
v_gene: TRBV6-5
abundance: .
j_gene: TRBJ2-7
CDR3aa: CASSFPGQGAEEQYF
CDR3nt: TGTGCCAGCAGTTTCCCGGGACAGGGGGCAGAAGAGCAGTACTTC

d_gene: TRBD1
v_gene: TRBV7-9
abundance: .
j_gene: TRBJ1-2
CDR3aa: CASSIRGHDYGYTF
CDR3nt: TGTGCCAGCAGCATCAGGGGGCACGACTATGGCTACACCTTC

d_gene: .
v_gene: TRBV28
abundance: few
j_gene: TRBJ1-3
CDR3aa: CASSLGRQGWDNSGNTIYF
CDR3nt: TGTGCCAGCAGTTTAGGTCGGCAGGGTTGGGACAACTCTGGAAACACCATATATTTT

d_gene: .
v_gene: TRBV19
abundance: many
j_gene: TRBJ2-1
CDR3aa: CASSIQGSAYNEQFF
CDR3nt: TGTGCCAGTAGTATACAGGGGTCCGCCTACAATGAGCAGTTCTTC